Below, 17 T cell receptor beta chains from the same sample are listed, as sequenced in a study of identifying expanded T cells in peripheral blood. Data came from immunoSEQ multiplex PCR; TCRdb stores just in-frame clones and leaves some out. The repertoire holds approximately 100,000 clones, with roughly 87% as singletons. The specimen sequenced was blood. These receptors all come from a person aged 18 to 70 in good health.

The chain links TRBV7-2 to TRBJ1-5, with a possible D match to TRBD1 (6 bases). CDR1 and CDR2 from the germline V gene are SGHTA and FQGNSA. This CDR3 contains 14 residues. Trimming shortened V by 5 bases and J by 7 bases, and 15 bases separated the two germline ends. The CDR3 sequence is CASSRTGLEQPQHF. CDR3 in DNA: TGTGCCAGCAGCCGTACAGGGTTGGAACAGCCCCAGCATTTT.

On this clone itself: A much larger clone is a single base away; this may be a read error. The V and J genes are TRBV6-5 and TRBJ1-6; TRBD1 matches at 7 bases. V gave up 5 bases and J gave up 7 bases; unmatched junction bases: 2. Per the germline V gene, CDR1 is MNHEY and CDR2 is SVGAGI. This CDR3 has 13 amino acids. In DNA form, the CDR3 reads TGTGCCAGCAGTGACAGGGAAAATTCACCCCTCCACTTT. Protein sequence: CASSDRENSPLHF.

This rearrangement joins TRBV6-6 to TRBJ2-3; 8 bases map to TRBD2. V gave up 6 bases and J gave up 4 bases; unmatched junction bases: 6. The germline CDR1 and CDR2 sequences are MNHNY and SVGAGI (reference sequence). The CDR3 runs to 14 residues. The CDR3 DNA sequence: TGTGCCAGCAGCCCCGGGGGGGCTGCAGATACGCAGTATTTT. Its translation is CASSPGGAADTQYF.

This rearrangement joins TRBV27 to TRBJ2-6, with D maybe TRBD2 (7 bases). The CDR3 extends over 17 amino acids. V gave up 8 bases and J gave up 3 bases, with 20 bases separating them. The germline V gene has CDR1 MNHEY and CDR2 SMNVEV (reference sequence). The CDR3 sequence: CASGRGGTLVGANVLTF. The DNA of the CDR3 is TGTGCCAGCGGCAGGGGAGGGACTTTGGTTGGGGCCAACGTCCTGACTTTC.

J is TRBJ1-2 and V is TRBV7-6, with 7 bases matching TRBD1. V trimming: 2 bases; J trimming: 2 bases; junction bases outside the gene matches: 2. The CDR3 sequence is 14 residues long. CDR1 and CDR2 from the germline V gene are SGHVS and FNYEAQ. CDR3 residues: CASSLSTGNYGYTF. The CDR3, as DNA: TGTGCCAGCAGCTTATCGACAGGGAACTATGGCTACACCTTC.

The chain employs TRBV7-2 and TRBJ2-1; TRBD1 matches at 11 bases. Trimming removed 3 bases from V and 9 bases from J; junction bases left unmatched: 10. Germline V gene sequence: CDR1 SGHTA, CDR2 FQGNSA. The CDR3 is made up of 16 amino acids. CDR3 coding DNA: TGTGCCAGCAGCTTTCGTTTCGGACAGGGGGCCACTGAGCAGTTCTTC. As protein: CASSFRFGQGATEQFF. Full variable domain (rest looked up from reference TRBV7-2 and TRBJ2-1): GAGVSQSPSNKVTEKGKDVELRCDPISGHTALYWYRQSLGQGLEFLIYFQGNSAPDKSGLPSDRFSAERTGGSVSTLTIQRTQQEDSAVYLCASSFRFGQGATEQFFGPGTRLTVL.

The rearrangement joins TRBV4-3 to TRBJ1-2; 10 bases are shared with TRBD1. Germline loops: CDR1 LGHNA, CDR2 YSLEER. V lost 1 base, J lost 3 bases, and 5 bases stayed unmatched. The length of the CDR3 is 16 residues. The CDR3 nucleotides read TGCGCCAGCAGCCAAGCATGGGGACAGGGGCACTATGGCTACACCTTC. This encodes CASSQAWGQGHYGYTF.

This clone is labeled medium-sized. This sequence joins TRBV6-5 and TRBJ1-1; no reliable D call. Trimming shortened V by 6 bases and J by 3 bases, and 11 bases separated the two germline ends. The CDR3 runs 13 residues. Germline CDR1 and CDR2: MNHEY and SVGAGI. The CDR3 nucleotides read TGTGCCAGCAGATGGGGAACGGACACTGAAGCTTTCTTT. This sequence encodes CASRWGTDTEAFF.

The chain uses TRBV6-5 and TRBJ1-2; 9 bases fit TRBD1. The CDR3 runs 11 residues. CDR1 and CDR2 (germline): MNHEY, SVGAGI. The J segment lost 14 bases and the V segment lost 2 bases, leaving 3 bases of the junction unmatched. The CDR3 here is CASSYPGTGTF. CDR3 DNA sequence: TGTGCCAGCAGTTACCCGGGGACAGGGACCTTC.

The chain recombines TRBV4-1 with TRBJ1-4; TRBD1 aligns across 10 bases. V dropped 1 base and J dropped 10; count of bases not matched to a gene: 9. This CDR3 is built from 16 residues. CDR1 and CDR2 from the germline V gene are MGHRA and YSYEKL. CDR3 DNA sequence: TGCGCCAGCAGCCAAGGAACCGGGACAGGGGCGGGAAAACTGTTTTTT. Translated, it gives CASSQGTGTGAGKLFF.

This chain links TRBV7-9 with TRBJ1-3, with D possibly being TRBD1 (5 bases). The CDR3 loop spans 14 amino acids. Germline-derived CDR1 and CDR2 are SEHNR and FQNEAQ (reference sequence). The ends were cut back, 4 bases at V and 7 bases at J, with 14 bases in the middle. The CDR3 nucleotides read TGTGCCAGCAGCTCACAGGACGGGCGGAACACCATATATTTT. It codes for CASSSQDGRNTIYF.

The chain links TRBV7-2 to TRBJ2-1; 12 bases fit TRBD2. J lost 1 base, V lost 4 bases, and 8 bases had no gene match. Germline CDR1 reads SGHTA; CDR2 reads FQGNSA. This CDR3 comprises 18 residues. CDR3 sequence (DNA): TGTGCCAGCAGCTCCGGTTGGGGACTAGCGGGTTCCTACAATGAGCAGTTCTTC. This encodes CASSSGWGLAGSYNEQFF.

The chain has TRBV19 and TRBJ1-6; 7 positions agree with TRBD1. The CDR3 has 13 amino acids. The V gene end was trimmed by 10 bases and the J gene end by 6 bases; junction bases not matched to a gene: 6. CDR1 LNHDA and CDR2 SQIVND come from the germline V gene (reference sequence). The CDR3 coding sequence is TGTGCCACCCGACAGGGTCTTAATTCACCCCTCCACTTT. Translation gives CATRQGLNSPLHF.

This chain connects TRBV6-4 to TRBJ2-2; 7 nucleotides align to TRBD2. V trimming: 5 bases; J trimming: 5 bases; junction bases outside the gene matches: 5. The CDR3 length is 14 residues. In germline, CDR1 is MRHNA, CDR2 SNTAGT. CDR3 coding DNA: TGTGCCAGCAGTAGCGGGGTGTGGACCGGGGAGCTGTTTTTT. As protein: CASSSGVWTGELFF.

This clone appeared a few times. The genes are TRBV7-2 and TRBJ2-3, with 15 bases that match TRBD2. Germline CDR1 SGHTA, CDR2 FQGNSA. The CDR3 length is 16 residues. With 6 bases clipped from V and 5 bases from J, the junction kept 6 bases outside the gene matches. As DNA, the CDR3 is TGTGCCAGCAGAGGACTAGCGGGGGGGCCAGAAGATACGCAGTATTTT. Its protein is CASRGLAGGPEDTQYF.

The rearrangement joins TRBV7-9 to TRBJ2-7; D gene ambiguous. The CDR3 extends over 13 amino acids. The germline V gene has CDR1 SEHNR and CDR2 FQNEAQ (reference sequence). The V and J ends lost 6 bases and 5 bases respectively, with 14 bases between them. For the CDR3, the DNA is TGTGCCAGCAGGCCCCCCTCGGGCGACGAGCAGTACTTC. This translates into CASRPPSGDEQYF.

The V and J genes are TRBV10-2 and TRBJ1-5, with D maybe TRBD1 (6 bases). This CDR3 has 15 residues. The V end lost 3 bases, the J end lost 7 bases, and 16 bases lay between the germline ends. The germline CDR1 and CDR2 sequences are WSHSY and SAAADI. The CDR3 DNA sequence: TGCGCCAGCAGTGATTACAGGGATTTGGAGCAGCCCCAGCATTTT. Its protein is CASSDYRDLEQPQHF.